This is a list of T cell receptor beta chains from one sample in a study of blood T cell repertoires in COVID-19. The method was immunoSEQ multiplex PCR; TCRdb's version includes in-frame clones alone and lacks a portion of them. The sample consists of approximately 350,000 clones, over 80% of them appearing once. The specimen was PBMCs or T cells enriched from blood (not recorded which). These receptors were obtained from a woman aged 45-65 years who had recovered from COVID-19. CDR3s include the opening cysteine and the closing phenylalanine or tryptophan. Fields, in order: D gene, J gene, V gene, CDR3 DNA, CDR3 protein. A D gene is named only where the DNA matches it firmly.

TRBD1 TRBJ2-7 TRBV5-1 TGCGCCAGCAGCTTGGGACAGGGGATAGACGGCAAGAGCTACGAGCAGTACTTC CASSLGQGIDGKSYEQYF
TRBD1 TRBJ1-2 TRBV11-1 TGTGCCAGCAGCTTAGGTACAGGGGGCCATGGCTACACCTTC CASSLGTGGHGYTF
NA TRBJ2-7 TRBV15 TGTGCCACCAGCACAAGGGGTAGTTCTCCCTACGAGCAGTACTTC CATSTRGSSPYEQYF
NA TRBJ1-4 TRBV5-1 TGCGCCAGCAGCTTGTCAGCAACTAATGAAAAACTGTTTTTT CASSLSATNEKLFF
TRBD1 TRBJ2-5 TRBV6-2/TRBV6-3 TGTGCCAGCAGTTATGGGACAGGGCGGTGGGAGACCCAGTACTTC CASSYGTGRWETQYF
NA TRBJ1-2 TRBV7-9 TGTGCCAGCAGCTCCCAAGAACGGACAGCGATTAACTATGGCTACACCTTC CASSSQERTAINYGYTF
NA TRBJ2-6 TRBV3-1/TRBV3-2 TGTGCCAGCAGCCTTAATGCAGTCTCTGGGGCCAACGTCCTGACTTTC CASSLNAVSGANVLTF
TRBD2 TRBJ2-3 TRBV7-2 TGTGCCAGCAGCGCCCTACTAGCGGGGGGGTTAGATACGCAGTATTTT CASSALLAGGLDTQYF
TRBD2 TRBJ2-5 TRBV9 TGTGCCAGCAGCGTAGGATCCCTAGCGGGGGGGCGGGAGACCCAGTACTTC CASSVGSLAGGRETQYF
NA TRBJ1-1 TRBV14 TGTGCCAGCAGCCATGGGGGGACCTTGAACACTGAAGCTTTCTTT CASSHGGTLNTEAFF
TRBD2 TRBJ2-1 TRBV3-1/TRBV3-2 TGTGCCAGCAGCCCAAGGACTAGCGGGGGCTACAATGAGCAGTTCTTC CASSPRTSGGYNEQFF
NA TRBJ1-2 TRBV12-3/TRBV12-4 TGTGCCAGCAGTTTCGGGAGGTACGGCTACACCTTC CASSFGRYGYTF
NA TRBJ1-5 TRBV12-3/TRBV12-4 TGTGCCAGCAGTTTCGTCAATCAGCCCCAGCATTTT CASSFVNQPQHF
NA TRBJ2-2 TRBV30 TGTGCCTGGAGTGTACGCAGGGTTGGGACCGGGGAGCTGTTTTTT CAWSVRRVGTGELFF
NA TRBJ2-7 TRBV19 TGTGCCAGTAGTAGCCTTCCCGACGGAGCCTACGAGCAGTACTTC CASSSLPDGAYEQYF
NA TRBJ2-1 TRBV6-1 TGTGCCAGCAGTGACCCCGGTAGTCCGAGTAACAATGAGCAGTTCTTC CASSDPGSPSNNEQFF
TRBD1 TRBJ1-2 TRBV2 TGTGCCAGCAGTCAATCAGTCCGGGGACAGGGGCTAACTAACTATGGCTACACCTTC CASSQSVRGQGLTNYGYTF
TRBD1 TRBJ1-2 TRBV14 TGTGCCAGCAGCCAAACAGGGGCCTATGGCTACACCTTC CASSQTGAYGYTF
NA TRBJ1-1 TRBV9 TGTGCCAGCAGCGTAGCGGCAGGGATCCTGAACACTGAAGCTTTCTTT CASSVAAGILNTEAFF
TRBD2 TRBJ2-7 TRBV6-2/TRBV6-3 TGTGCCAGCAGTTACTCGATATTAGCGGGACGGTACGAGCAGTACTTC CASSYSILAGRYEQYF
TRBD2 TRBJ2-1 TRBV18 TGTGCCAGCTCACCCTCACGGGAGGGGGGATATGAGCAGTTCTTC CASSPSREGGYEQFF